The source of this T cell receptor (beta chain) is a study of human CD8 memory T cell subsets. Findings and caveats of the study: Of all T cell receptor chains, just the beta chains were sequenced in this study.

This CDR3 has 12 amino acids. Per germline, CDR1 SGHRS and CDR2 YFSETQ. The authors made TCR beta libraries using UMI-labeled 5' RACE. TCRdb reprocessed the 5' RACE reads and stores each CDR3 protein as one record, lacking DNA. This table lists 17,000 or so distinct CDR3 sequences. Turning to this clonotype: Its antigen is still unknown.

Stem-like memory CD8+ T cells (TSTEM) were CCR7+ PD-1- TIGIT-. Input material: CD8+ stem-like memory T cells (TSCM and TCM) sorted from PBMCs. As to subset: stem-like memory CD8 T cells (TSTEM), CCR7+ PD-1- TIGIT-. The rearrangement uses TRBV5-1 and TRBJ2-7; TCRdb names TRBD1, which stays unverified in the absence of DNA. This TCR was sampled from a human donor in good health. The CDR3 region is CASSLGGLEQYF.